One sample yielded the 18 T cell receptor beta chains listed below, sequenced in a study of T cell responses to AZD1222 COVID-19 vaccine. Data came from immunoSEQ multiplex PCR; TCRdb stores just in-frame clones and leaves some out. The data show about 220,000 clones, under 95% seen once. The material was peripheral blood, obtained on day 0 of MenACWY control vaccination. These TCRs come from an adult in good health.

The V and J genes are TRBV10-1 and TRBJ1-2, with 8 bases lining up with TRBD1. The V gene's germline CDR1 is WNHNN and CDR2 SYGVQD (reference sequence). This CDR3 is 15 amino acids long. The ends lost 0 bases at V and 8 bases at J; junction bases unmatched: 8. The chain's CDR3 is CASSESAGGKEGYTF. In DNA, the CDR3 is TGCGCCAGCAGTGAGTCCGCAGGGGGCAAAGAAGGCTACACCTTC.

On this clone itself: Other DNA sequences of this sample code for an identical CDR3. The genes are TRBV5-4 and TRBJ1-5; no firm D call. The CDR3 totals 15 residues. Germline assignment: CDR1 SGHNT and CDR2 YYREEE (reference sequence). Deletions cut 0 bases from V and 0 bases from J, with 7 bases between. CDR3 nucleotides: TGTGCCAGCAGCTTGGGCGGCTATAGCAATCAGCCCCAGCATTTT. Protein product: CASSLGGYSNQPQHF. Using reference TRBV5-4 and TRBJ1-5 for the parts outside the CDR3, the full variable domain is ETGVTQSPTHLIKTRGQQVTLRCSSQSGHNTVSWYQQALGQGPQFIFQYYREEENGRGNFPPRFSGLQFPNYSSELNVNALELDDSALYLCASSLGGYSNQPQHFGDGTRLSIL.

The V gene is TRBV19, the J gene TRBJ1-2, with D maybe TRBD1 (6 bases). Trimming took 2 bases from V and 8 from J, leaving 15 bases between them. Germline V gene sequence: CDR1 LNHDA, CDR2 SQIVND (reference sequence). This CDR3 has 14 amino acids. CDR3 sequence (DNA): TGTGCCAGTAGTATATCAGGGGCTGGGCGCGGCTACACCTTC. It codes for CASSISGAGRGYTF.

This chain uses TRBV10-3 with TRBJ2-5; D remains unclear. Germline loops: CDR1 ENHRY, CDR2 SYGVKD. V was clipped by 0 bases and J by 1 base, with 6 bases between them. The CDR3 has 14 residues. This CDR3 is CAISESSVQETQYF. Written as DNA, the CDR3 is TGTGCCATCAGTGAGTCGTCCGTCCAAGAGACCCAGTACTTC.

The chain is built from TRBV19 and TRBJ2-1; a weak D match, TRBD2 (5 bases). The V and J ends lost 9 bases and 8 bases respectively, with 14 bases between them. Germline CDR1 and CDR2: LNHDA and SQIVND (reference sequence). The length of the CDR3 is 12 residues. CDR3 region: CASRKRGDEQFF. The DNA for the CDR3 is TGTGCCAGCAGGAAACGGGGAGATGAGCAGTTCTTC. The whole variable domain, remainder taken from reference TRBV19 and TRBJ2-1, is DGGITQSPKYLFRKEGQNVTLSCEQNLNHDAMYWYRQDPGQGLRLIYYSQIVNDFQKGDIAEGYSVSREKKESFPLTVTSAQKNPTAFYLCASRKRGDEQFFGPGTRLTVL.

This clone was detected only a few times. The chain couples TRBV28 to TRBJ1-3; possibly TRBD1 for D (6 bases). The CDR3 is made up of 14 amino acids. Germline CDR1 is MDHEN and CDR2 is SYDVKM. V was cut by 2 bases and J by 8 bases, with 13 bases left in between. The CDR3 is CASSLGGRVYTIYF. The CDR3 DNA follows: TGTGCCAGCAGTTTAGGGGGGCGCGTATACACCATATATTTT.

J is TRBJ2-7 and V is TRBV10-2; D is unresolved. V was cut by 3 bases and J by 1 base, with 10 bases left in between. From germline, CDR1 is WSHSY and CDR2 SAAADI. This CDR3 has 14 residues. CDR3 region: CASSDLWKSYEQYF. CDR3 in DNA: TGCGCCAGCAGTGACCTTTGGAAGTCCTACGAGCAGTACTTC.

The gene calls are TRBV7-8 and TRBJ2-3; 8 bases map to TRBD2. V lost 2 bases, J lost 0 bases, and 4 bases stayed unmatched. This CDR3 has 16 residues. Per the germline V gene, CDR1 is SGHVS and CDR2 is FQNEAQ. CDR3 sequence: CASSLSGGLSTDTQYF. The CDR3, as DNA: TGTGCCAGCAGCTTAAGCGGGGGCCTTAGCACAGATACGCAGTATTTT.

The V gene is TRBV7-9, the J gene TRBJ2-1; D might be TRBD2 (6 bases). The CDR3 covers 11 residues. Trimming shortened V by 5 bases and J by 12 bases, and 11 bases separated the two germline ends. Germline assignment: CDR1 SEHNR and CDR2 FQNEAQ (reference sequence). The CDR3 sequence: CASSTGLGQFF. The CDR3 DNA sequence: TGTGCCAGCAGCACGGGACTTGGGCAGTTCTTC.

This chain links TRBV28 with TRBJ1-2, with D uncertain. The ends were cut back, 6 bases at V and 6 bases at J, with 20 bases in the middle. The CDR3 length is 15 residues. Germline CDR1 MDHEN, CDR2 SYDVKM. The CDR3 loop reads CASSSRASGVHGYTF. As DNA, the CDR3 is TGTGCCAGCAGCTCCCGAGCCAGTGGAGTCCATGGCTACACCTTC.

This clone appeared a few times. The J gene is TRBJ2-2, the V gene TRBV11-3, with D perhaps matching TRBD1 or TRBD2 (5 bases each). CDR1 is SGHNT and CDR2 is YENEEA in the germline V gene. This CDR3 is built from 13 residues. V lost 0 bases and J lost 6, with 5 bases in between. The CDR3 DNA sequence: TGTGCCAGCAGCTTAGAGGGGGCCGGGGAGCTGTTTTTT. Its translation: CASSLEGAGELFF.

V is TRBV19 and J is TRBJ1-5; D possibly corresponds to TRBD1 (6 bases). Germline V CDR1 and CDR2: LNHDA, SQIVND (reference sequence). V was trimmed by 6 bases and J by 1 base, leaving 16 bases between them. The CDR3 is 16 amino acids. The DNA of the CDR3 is TGTGCCAGTAGGAACACAGGGACCTTAAGCAATCAGCCCCAGCATTTT. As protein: CASRNTGTLSNQPQHF.

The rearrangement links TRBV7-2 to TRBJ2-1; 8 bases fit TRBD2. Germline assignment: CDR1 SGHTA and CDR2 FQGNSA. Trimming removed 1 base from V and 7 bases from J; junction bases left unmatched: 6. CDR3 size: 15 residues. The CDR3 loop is CASSLDSGGLNEQFF. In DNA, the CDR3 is TGTGCCAGCAGCTTAGACAGCGGGGGCCTTAATGAGCAGTTCTTC. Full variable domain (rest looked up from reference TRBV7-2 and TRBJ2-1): GAGVSQSPSNKVTEKGKDVELRCDPISGHTALYWYRQSLGQGLEFLIYFQGNSAPDKSGLPSDRFSAERTGGSVSTLTIQRTQQEDSAVYLCASSLDSGGLNEQFFGPGTRLTVL.

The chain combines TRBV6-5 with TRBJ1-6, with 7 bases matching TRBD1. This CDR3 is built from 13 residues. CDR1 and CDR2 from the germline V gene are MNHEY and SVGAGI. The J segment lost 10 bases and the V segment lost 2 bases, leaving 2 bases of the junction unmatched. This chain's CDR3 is CASSYDRDSPLHF. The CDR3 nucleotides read TGTGCCAGCAGTTACGACAGGGACTCACCCCTCCACTTT.

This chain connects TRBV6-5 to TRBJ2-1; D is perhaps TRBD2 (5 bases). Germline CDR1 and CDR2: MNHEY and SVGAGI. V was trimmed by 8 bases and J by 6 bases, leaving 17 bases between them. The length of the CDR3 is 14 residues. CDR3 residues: CASALAGPLNEQFF. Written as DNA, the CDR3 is TGTGCCAGCGCGTTGGCGGGCCCGCTCAATGAGCAGTTCTTC.

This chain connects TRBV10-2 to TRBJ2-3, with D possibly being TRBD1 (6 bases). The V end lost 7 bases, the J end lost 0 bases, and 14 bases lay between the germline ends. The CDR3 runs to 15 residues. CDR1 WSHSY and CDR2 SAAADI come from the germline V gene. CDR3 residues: CASTLGTRSTDTQYF. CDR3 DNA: TGCGCCAGCACCCTAGGGACACGAAGCACAGATACGCAGTATTTT.

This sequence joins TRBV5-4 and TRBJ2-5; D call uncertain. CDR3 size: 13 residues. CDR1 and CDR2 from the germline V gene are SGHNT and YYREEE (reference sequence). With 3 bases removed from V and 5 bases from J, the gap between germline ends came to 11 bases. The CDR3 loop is CASSSPAAETQYF. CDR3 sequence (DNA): TGTGCCAGCAGCTCCCCAGCCGCTGAGACCCAGTACTTC.

CDR3 bases: TGTGCCAGCAGCGCTCAGGGGCGCTCCTATAATTCACCCCTCCACTTT. It specifies CASSAQGRSYNSPLHF. The V call is TRBV7-2, the J call TRBJ1-6; perhaps TRBD1 as D (6 bases). V was cut by 5 bases and J by 0 bases, with 11 bases left in between. There are 16 residues in the CDR3. CDR1 is SGHTA and CDR2 is FQGNSA in the germline V gene.